The rows below give T cell receptor beta chains drawn from one sample of a study of T cell responses to AZD1222 COVID-19 vaccine. The assay was immunoSEQ multiplex PCR, and TCRdb's table has in-frame clones only and misses some. Among fewer than 110,000 clones listed, around 92% were seen once. Sample: peripheral blood, taken 28 days after the second AZD1222 dose. The receptors come from an adult who received the AZD1222 COVID-19 vaccine. The CDR3 runs from the conserved cysteine through the conserved F or W. A D gene is named only where the DNA matches it firmly. Rows give clone size only sometimes, using once, few, many, or a class for an expanded clone.

J gene: TRBJ2-2
V gene: TRBV19
D gene: .
clone size: .
CDR3 DNA: TGTGCCAGTAGTATATTGGCTTCCGGGGAGCTGTTTTTT
CDR3 protein: CASSILASGELFF

J gene: TRBJ2-1
V gene: TRBV2
D gene: TRBD2
clone size: once
CDR3 DNA: TGTGCCAGCACTGGGCGGGAGGGCCGCTACAATGAGCAGTTCTTC
CDR3 protein: CASTGREGRYNEQFF

J gene: TRBJ2-3
V gene: TRBV5-4
D gene: TRBD2
clone size: .
CDR3 DNA: TGTGCCAGCAGCTTACGAAGCGGGAGAGGTGATACGCAGTATTTT
CDR3 protein: CASSLRSGRGDTQYF

J gene: TRBJ2-1
V gene: TRBV3-1/TRBV3-2
D gene: TRBD2
clone size: .
CDR3 DNA: TGTGCCAGCAGCCAACCGACTAGCGGCCATGAGCAGTTCTTC
CDR3 protein: CASSQPTSGHEQFF

J gene: TRBJ2-3
V gene: TRBV9
D gene: TRBD2
clone size: .
CDR3 DNA: TGTGCCAGCAGCGTGGCGGGACTAGCGGCTGATACGCAGTATTTT
CDR3 protein: CASSVAGLAADTQYF

J gene: TRBJ2-2
V gene: TRBV6-5
D gene: .
clone size: .
CDR3 DNA: TGTGCCAGCACGGCGGATAACACCGGGGAGCTGTTTTTT
CDR3 protein: CASTADNTGELFF

J gene: TRBJ2-7
V gene: TRBV7-3
D gene: TRBD2
clone size: .
CDR3 DNA: TGTGCCAGCAGCTCGACTAGCGGGAGCTACGAGCAGTACTTC
CDR3 protein: CASSSTSGSYEQYF

J gene: TRBJ2-2
V gene: TRBV7-3
D gene: TRBD1
clone size: .
CDR3 DNA: TGTGCCAGCAGCCTGGGACAGGGGACCGGGGAGCTGTTTTTT
CDR3 protein: CASSLGQGTGELFF

J gene: TRBJ1-1
V gene: TRBV19
D gene: TRBD1
clone size: .
CDR3 DNA: TGTGCCAGTAGTAGGCAGGGGGGGAACACTGAAGCTTTCTTT
CDR3 protein: CASSRQGGNTEAFF

J gene: TRBJ1-4
V gene: TRBV19
D gene: .
clone size: .
CDR3 DNA: TGTGCCAGTACTGGGCGGACTAATGAAAAACTGTTTTTT
CDR3 protein: CASTGRTNEKLFF

J gene: TRBJ1-2
V gene: TRBV19
D gene: .
clone size: .
CDR3 DNA: TGTGCCAGTAAATGGACGGCCTATGGCTACACCTTC
CDR3 protein: CASKWTAYGYTF

J gene: TRBJ1-2
V gene: TRBV25-1
D gene: TRBD1
clone size: .
CDR3 DNA: TGTGCCAGCGGGACAGGGGGCGGTGGCTACACCTTC
CDR3 protein: CASGTGGGGYTF

J gene: TRBJ1-1
V gene: TRBV6-1
D gene: .
clone size: .
CDR3 DNA: TGTGCCAGCAGTGAGGGCCTTATGAACACTGAAGCTTTCTTT
CDR3 protein: CASSEGLMNTEAFF

J gene: TRBJ1-5
V gene: TRBV19
D gene: TRBD1
clone size: .
CDR3 DNA: TGTGCCAGTAGTATACGAAATCTTTCGGCCGACAGGGGGCGGAATCAGCCCCAGCATTTT
CDR3 protein: CASSIRNLSADRGRNQPQHF

J gene: TRBJ2-7
V gene: TRBV3-1/TRBV3-2
D gene: .
clone size: .
CDR3 DNA: TGTGCCAGCAGCCCCCGACAATCGAGCTCCTACGAGCAGTACTTC
CDR3 protein: CASSPRQSSSYEQYF

J gene: TRBJ2-2
V gene: TRBV29-1
D gene: .
clone size: .
CDR3 DNA: TGCAGCGTTGAAGATCCGGCAGGGGTGGACACCGGGGAGCTGTTTTTT
CDR3 protein: CSVEDPAGVDTGELFF

J gene: TRBJ2-2
V gene: TRBV3-1/TRBV3-2
D gene: TRBD2
clone size: .
CDR3 DNA: TGTGCCAGCAGCCAAGTCCTAGCGGGAACCGGGGAGCTGTTTTTT
CDR3 protein: CASSQVLAGTGELFF

J gene: TRBJ1-1
V gene: TRBV29-1
D gene: .
clone size: .
CDR3 DNA: TGCAGCGTTGAAGGAGGGGTTAGGACTGAAGCTTTCTTT
CDR3 protein: CSVEGGVRTEAFF

J gene: TRBJ2-1
V gene: TRBV7-3
D gene: .
clone size: .
CDR3 DNA: TGTGCCAGCAGCGGGACCGGGACCAACAATGAGCAGTTCTTC
CDR3 protein: CASSGTGTNNEQFF

J gene: TRBJ2-2
V gene: TRBV7-3
D gene: .
clone size: .
CDR3 DNA: TGTGCCAGCAGACCTTCAAGGACCGGGGAGCTGTTTTTT
CDR3 protein: CASRPSRTGELFF

J gene: TRBJ2-2
V gene: TRBV5-6
D gene: TRBD1
clone size: .
CDR3 DNA: TGTGCCAGCAGCTACAGGGGGCACGGCGGGGAGCTGTTTTTT
CDR3 protein: CASSYRGHGGELFF

J gene: TRBJ2-7
V gene: TRBV7-9
D gene: .
clone size: once
CDR3 DNA: TGTGCCAGCAGCTCCCTGGGGTTACGTTTAGGCGAGCAGTACTTC
CDR3 protein: CASSSLGLRLGEQYF

J gene: TRBJ1-6
V gene: TRBV4-2
D gene: .
clone size: once
CDR3 DNA: TGTGCCAGCAGCCAAGAGGAGTCTAGGAATTCACCCCTCCACTTT
CDR3 protein: CASSQEESRNSPLHF

J gene: TRBJ2-1
V gene: TRBV5-1
D gene: TRBD1
clone size: .
CDR3 DNA: TGCGCCAGCAGCTTGGCCTGGCAGGGGGCTTCCTACAATGAGCAGTTCTTC
CDR3 protein: CASSLAWQGASYNEQFF

J gene: TRBJ2-7
V gene: TRBV18
D gene: TRBD1
clone size: .
CDR3 DNA: TGTGCCAGCTCAAGGGGACAGGGGGGGATCTTAAACTACGAGCAGTACTTC
CDR3 protein: CASSRGQGGILNYEQYF

J gene: TRBJ1-5
V gene: TRBV12-3/TRBV12-4
D gene: .
clone size: .
CDR3 DNA: TGTGCCAGCAGTGTCGATGCGAATCAGCCCCAGCATTTT
CDR3 protein: CASSVDANQPQHF

J gene: TRBJ1-4
V gene: TRBV6-5
D gene: .
clone size: .
CDR3 DNA: TGTGCCAGCAGCGGAACACTACGTAATGAAAAACTGTTTTTT
CDR3 protein: CASSGTLRNEKLFF

J gene: TRBJ2-7
V gene: TRBV6-5
D gene: .
clone size: .
CDR3 DNA: TGTGCCAGCAAGACAGGAGCCTACGAGCAGTACTTC
CDR3 protein: CASKTGAYEQYF

J gene: TRBJ1-2
V gene: TRBV4-3
D gene: TRBD1
clone size: few
CDR3 DNA: TGCGCCAGCAGCCAAGATAGGACAGGGGACTTGTATGGCTACACCTTC
CDR3 protein: CASSQDRTGDLYGYTF

J gene: TRBJ2-5
V gene: TRBV6-5
D gene: TRBD1
clone size: .
CDR3 DNA: TGTGCCAGCAGTTACCGACAGGGGGCGAAAGAGACCCAGTACTTC
CDR3 protein: CASSYRQGAKETQYF

J gene: TRBJ2-7
V gene: TRBV6-5
D gene: .
clone size: .
CDR3 DNA: TGTGCCAGCAAGCCACTCGGCCCTAATTACGAGCAGTACTTC
CDR3 protein: CASKPLGPNYEQYF

J gene: TRBJ1-2
V gene: TRBV30
D gene: .
clone size: .
CDR3 DNA: TGTGCCTTTACCCCGGGCTCTACTAACTATGGCTACACCTTC
CDR3 protein: CAFTPGSTNYGYTF

J gene: TRBJ1-1
V gene: TRBV2
D gene: TRBD1
clone size: .
CDR3 DNA: TGTGCCAGCAGTGACGGCAGGGGGGTTGGAAACACTGAAGCTTTCTTT
CDR3 protein: CASSDGRGVGNTEAFF

J gene: TRBJ1-1
V gene: TRBV15
D gene: .
clone size: .
CDR3 DNA: TGTGCCACCAGCAGAGATTATCGAGGTATTGGGACTGAAGCTTTCTTT
CDR3 protein: CATSRDYRGIGTEAFF

J gene: TRBJ2-5
V gene: TRBV4-2
D gene: .
clone size: .
CDR3 DNA: TGTGCCAGCAGCCAAGCCGGGAGTCAAGAGACCCAGTACTTC
CDR3 protein: CASSQAGSQETQYF

J gene: TRBJ2-5
V gene: TRBV15
D gene: .
clone size: .
CDR3 DNA: TGTGCCACCAGCTCTGGGGGGGGCTGGGAGACCCAGTACTTC
CDR3 protein: CATSSGGGWETQYF

J gene: TRBJ1-2
V gene: TRBV3-1/TRBV3-2
D gene: TRBD1
clone size: .
CDR3 DNA: TGTGCCAGCAGCCAATGGGACAGGGACTATGGCTACACCTTC
CDR3 protein: CASSQWDRDYGYTF

J gene: TRBJ2-2
V gene: TRBV6-5
D gene: .
clone size: .
CDR3 DNA: TGTGCCAGCAGTTACTCGTTAGGGGTCGGCACCGGGGAGCTGTTTTTT
CDR3 protein: CASSYSLGVGTGELFF

J gene: TRBJ1-2
V gene: TRBV5-1
D gene: .
clone size: .
CDR3 DNA: TGCGCCAGCAGCTTGAGTTTCGTGGGCGAGTCTGGCTACACCTTC
CDR3 protein: CASSLSFVGESGYTF

J gene: TRBJ1-4
V gene: TRBV6-5
D gene: .
clone size: .
CDR3 DNA: TGTGCCAGCAGTTACTACTCGGGAACAACTAATGAAAAACTGTTTTTT
CDR3 protein: CASSYYSGTTNEKLFF

J gene: TRBJ2-7
V gene: TRBV28
D gene: .
clone size: .
CDR3 DNA: TGTGCCAGCAGTTTGAGGGCAGGAGCCTACGAGCAGTACTTC
CDR3 protein: CASSLRAGAYEQYF

J gene: TRBJ2-1
V gene: TRBV7-2
D gene: TRBD2
clone size: .
CDR3 DNA: TGTGCCAGCAGCTTACTAGCGGGTATAAGGAATGAGCAGTTCTTC
CDR3 protein: CASSLLAGIRNEQFF

J gene: TRBJ2-7
V gene: TRBV19
D gene: .
clone size: .
CDR3 DNA: TGTGCCAGTAGTACCACGTATTCGTCTGAAGAGCAGTACTTC
CDR3 protein: CASSTTYSSEEQYF

J gene: TRBJ2-1
V gene: TRBV27
D gene: TRBD1
clone size: .
CDR3 DNA: TGTGCCAGCAGTCTCGACAGGGCCGTCAATGAGCAGTTCTTC
CDR3 protein: CASSLDRAVNEQFF

J gene: TRBJ1-3
V gene: TRBV6-6
D gene: .
clone size: .
CDR3 DNA: TGTGCCAGCGCGGCTTCGGCGCCTGGAAACACCATATATTTT
CDR3 protein: CASAASAPGNTIYF